Listed below are T cell receptor beta chains from one sample, sequenced in a study of Ad26.COV2.S vaccination and SARS-CoV-2 variants. The table came from immunoSEQ multiplex PCR; TCRdb's copy has only in-frame clones and leaves some out. The sample yields about 350,000 clones, about 91% seen once. The source material was peripheral blood, sampled after recovery from COVID-19. The receptors shown here come from a human donor who had recovered from COVID-19. CDR3s include the opening cysteine and the closing phenylalanine or tryptophan. D genes are given only for firm matches. Not every row has a clone size; where given, it reads once, few, many or a size class.

clone size,J gene,V gene,D gene,CDR3 DNA,CDR3 protein
-,TRBJ1-1,TRBV29-1,-,TGCAGCGTGACGGACAGCCTAAACACTGAAGCTTTCTTT,CSVTDSLNTEAFF
-,TRBJ1-4,TRBV28,-,TGTGCCAGCAGTGGGACCCTACCTAATGAAAAACTGTTTTTT,CASSGTLPNEKLFF
-,TRBJ2-1,TRBV19,TRBD2,TGTGCCAGTAGTGACCCCAGCGGGGGGGTCCATGAGCAGTTCTTC,CASSDPSGGVHEQFF
-,TRBJ2-7,TRBV4-1,-,TGCGCCAGCAGCCCCCGAACAGCCTACGAGCAGTACTTC,CASSPRTAYEQYF
-,TRBJ2-5,TRBV12-3/TRBV12-4,TRBD1,TGTGCCAGCAGCCCCGGGACAGGGGGCGACCAGTACTTC,CASSPGTGGDQYF
-,TRBJ2-1,TRBV13,TRBD2,TGTGCCAGCAGCTTAAGGTCTCAGGCGGGGGGACCCTACAATGAGCAGTTCTTC,CASSLRSQAGGPYNEQFF
-,TRBJ2-3,TRBV11-3,-,TGTGCCAGCAGTTGGACAGTCACAGATACGCAGTATTTT,CASSWTVTDTQYF
once,TRBJ1-5,TRBV5-1,-,TGCGCCAGCAGCCTAGAGGGGGAAAATTTCCGCAATCAGCCCCAGCATTTT,CASSLEGENFRNQPQHF
-,TRBJ2-7,TRBV11-2,-,TGTGCCAGCAGCCTCCCCGGGGGAGCCCAACTACAGCAGTACTTC,CASSLPGGAQLQQYF
-,TRBJ2-1,TRBV6-5,-,TGTGCCAGCAGTTACGCGTGGTACAATGAGCAGTTCTTC,CASSYAWYNEQFF
-,TRBJ2-5,TRBV20-1,-,TGCAGTCCCTCTATGGAAGAGACCCAGTACTTC,CSPSMEETQYF
-,TRBJ2-7,TRBV18,TRBD1,TGTGCCAGCTCGCGCGGGGTGGACAGGGGAACCTACGAGCAGTACTTC,CASSRGVDRGTYEQYF
-,TRBJ1-2,TRBV6-6,TRBD1,TGTGCCAGCAGCCAGGGACAGGGTAATGCCGGCTATGGCTACACCTTC,CASSQGQGNAGYGYTF
-,TRBJ1-6,TRBV20-1,-,TGCAGTGCTAGTCTCGGGGGGATCAATTCACCCCTCCACTTT,CSASLGGINSPLHF
-,TRBJ2-1,TRBV7-9,-,TGTGCCAGCAGCTTACAGGGAAGTCGGCAGTTCTTC,CASSLQGSRQFF
once,TRBJ2-2,TRBV6-5,-,TGTGCCAGCAGGTGGTCCCTCACCGGGGAGCTGTTTTTT,CASRWSLTGELFF
-,TRBJ2-6,TRBV27,-,TGTGCCAGCACCCTGGGGGGTGCTGGGGCCAACGTCCTGACTTTC,CASTLGGAGANVLTF
-,TRBJ2-5,TRBV13,-,TGTGCCAGCAGCTTAGCCCCTGGTTATCAAGAGACCCAGTACTTC,CASSLAPGYQETQYF
-,TRBJ2-3,TRBV19,-,TGTGCCAGTAGTAAAGAGGGGTGGAGCACAGATACGCAGTATTTT,CASSKEGWSTDTQYF
once,TRBJ1-2,TRBV29-1,-,TGCAGCGTTAGAGGTCCCAGTGGCTACACCTTC,CSVRGPSGYTF